One sample yielded the 3 T cell receptor beta chains listed below, sequenced in a study of T-cell reconstitution after alpha-beta-depleted transplantation in children. Construction of the TCRbeta library involved unique molecular identifiers. Each CDR3 protein gets one entry after TCRdb re-called the PCR reads with MiXCR. The sample holds 500,000 to 750,000 distinct CDR3 sequences; 13% are singletons and the top ten take about 2%. The source was PBMCs, mostly from graft donor cells, collected 360 days after TCRalphabeta/CD19-depleted stem cell transplant. These receptors all come from a male patient between 10 and 17 years old who had a stem cell transplant for acute myeloid leukemia, so the T cells may come from the graft donor.

This clonotype was found a few times. The CDR3 nucleotides read TGTGCCAGCAGTGCGACAGGGTCACGCTCCTACGAGCAGTACTTC. This gives the protein CASSATGSRSYEQYF. V gene TRBV28 combines with J gene TRBJ2-7; TRBD1 agrees at 7 bases. From germline, CDR1 is MDHEN and CDR2 SYDVKM. There are 15 residues in the CDR3. The V segment lost 5 bases and the J segment 0 bases; nucleotides outside the gene matches: 7.

This clonotype has a handful of counts. The chain couples TRBV6-2 or TRBV6-3 to TRBJ2-3, with 8 bases lining up with TRBD2. The ends lost 2 bases at V and 4 bases at J; junction bases unmatched: 8. The CDR3 has 16 amino acids. Germline CDR1 MNHEY, CDR2 SVGEGT. The CDR3 here is CASSYTGRAGADTQYF. CDR3 DNA: TGTGCCAGCAGTTACACCGGGAGGGCCGGGGCAGATACGCAGTATTTT.

Many counts were recorded for this clonotype. The chain uses TRBV12-3 or TRBV12-4 and TRBJ1-5, with D possibly TRBD1 on 5 matching bases. The CDR3 totals 15 residues. V lost 3 bases to trimming and J lost 8 bases, with 17 bases between them. CDR3: CASSLRGGSIKPQHF. DNA of the CDR3: TGTGCCAGCAGTTTGAGGGGCGGTAGTATCAAGCCCCAGCATTTT.